The rows below give T cell receptor beta chains drawn from one sample of a study of OX40 agonist ivuxolimab in advanced cancers. This table comes from immunoSEQ multiplex PCR, and its TCRdb copy is limited to in-frame clones, with some not included. The sample records approximately 70,000 clones, 80% to 90% being singletons. This sample comprised CD4+ or CD8+ T cells sorted from blood, obtained in a trial of the OX40 agonist ivuxolimab. These receptors originate from an adult with an advanced solid tumor such as melanoma, head and neck, liver or kidney cancer. Each CDR3 is given with its conserved first and last residue. A D gene is named only where the DNA matches it firmly. Clone size appears in some rows only: once, few, many, or a class for an expanded clone.

D | J | V | size | DNA | CDR3
- | TRBJ1-6 | TRBV10-2 | - | TGCGCCAGCAGTCCCCCAGGGTATAATTCACCCCTCCACTTT | CASSPPGYNSPLHF
- | TRBJ2-2 | TRBV11-2 | - | TGTGCCAGCAGCTTAGGACCTGGGGCGGGCACCGGGGAGCTGTTTTTT | CASSLGPGAGTGELFF
TRBD1 | TRBJ1-6 | TRBV5-6 | - | TGTGCCAGCAGCTTGACTACAGGGGGCCCCTATAATTCACCCCTCCACTTT | CASSLTTGGPYNSPLHF
- | TRBJ1-1 | TRBV6-5 | - | TGTGCCAGCAGTTACTCGAACCAGTTCGCTGAAGCTTTCTTT | CASSYSNQFAEAFF
TRBD1 | TRBJ2-5 | TRBV7-2 | once | TGTGCCAGCAGCTTTGACAGGGGGCAAGAGACCCAGTACTTC | CASSFDRGQETQYF
TRBD1 | TRBJ1-1 | TRBV11-2 | - | TGTGCCAGCAGCTTAGGGGGACAGGGAATTGTCGGAGCTTTCTTT | CASSLGGQGIVGAFF
TRBD2 | TRBJ2-5 | TRBV27 | - | TGTGCCAGCAGTCCTACTCCCGTGACGGGGGGGTGGGAGACCCAGTACTTC | CASSPTPVTGGWETQYF
- | TRBJ2-2 | TRBV14 | - | TGTGCCAGCAGCCTTGAAGGGACGATACCCACCGGGGAGCTGTTTTTT | CASSLEGTIPTGELFF
- | TRBJ2-5 | TRBV6-1 | - | TGTGCCAGCAGTGAATTCGTAACCCAAGAGACCCAGTACTTC | CASSEFVTQETQYF
- | TRBJ2-3 | TRBV7-9 | - | TGTGCCAGCAGCCCAGGGGGGGGATACACAGATACGCAGTATTTT | CASSPGGGYTDTQYF
- | TRBJ2-7 | TRBV6-1 | once | TGTGCCAGCCTCCGGTCGGGGGGCCTGTACTTC | CASLRSGGLYF
TRBD1 | TRBJ2-1 | TRBV11-2 | - | TGTGCCAGCAGACCCTCCGGGACAGCGGTTTACAATGAGCAGTTCTTC | CASRPSGTAVYNEQFF
TRBD1 | TRBJ2-7 | TRBV30 | - | TGTGCCTCGTACCGGGACAGGGGCTACGAGCAGTACTTC | CASYRDRGYEQYF
TRBD2 | TRBJ2-2 | TRBV9 | - | TGTGCCAGCCGCACTAGCGGGGGGGCCCACACCGGGGAGCTGTTTTTT | CASRTSGGAHTGELFF
- | TRBJ1-3 | TRBV5-8 | - | TGTGCCAGCAAGTACTCTGGAAACACCATATATTTT | CASKYSGNTIYF
TRBD2 | TRBJ2-3 | TRBV30 | - | TGTGCCTGGAGTGTAAGGCGGGGGGGGACAGATACGCAGTATTTT | CAWSVRRGGTDTQYF
- | TRBJ2-5 | TRBV7-2 | - | TGTGCCAGCAGCTCGACGGTCTCATTGATGGAGACCCAGTACTTC | CASSSTVSLMETQYF
- | TRBJ2-3 | TRBV2 | - | TGTGCCAGCAGTCCGACCACAGATACGCAGTATTTT | CASSPTTDTQYF
- | TRBJ2-2 | TRBV5-6 | - | TGTGCCAGCAGCTTGGGACAGGTTGGCCGGACCGGGGAGCTGTTTTTT | CASSLGQVGRTGELFF
- | TRBJ1-1 | TRBV5-1 | - | TGCGCCAGCAGCTTCGGGGTCTGGGAGAACACTGAAGCTTTCTTT | CASSFGVWENTEAFF
TRBD1 | TRBJ1-1 | TRBV7-2 | - | TGTGCCAGCAGCCCCCTCCCGGGACAGCCGGGAACTGAAGCTTTCTTT | CASSPLPGQPGTEAFF
- | TRBJ1-4 | TRBV28 | - | TGTGCCAGCAGTCCAGCGGCCCAGCGTGAAAAACTGTTTTTT | CASSPAAQREKLFF
- | TRBJ1-6 | TRBV30 | - | TGTGCCTGGAGTGTACTGCAGGGTGTTTCACCCCTCCACTTT | CAWSVLQGVSPLHF
- | TRBJ2-5 | TRBV7-9 | - | TGTGCCAGCAGCCCGAGTGTTGGAATTAAAGAGACCCAGTACTTC | CASSPSVGIKETQYF
TRBD1 | TRBJ2-7 | TRBV2 | - | TGTGCCAGCGCAGGACAGGGGGGGAACGAGCAGTACTTC | CASAGQGGNEQYF
TRBD2 | TRBJ2-3 | TRBV11-2 | - | TGTGCCAGCAGCTTAGGACTAGCGGGGGTCACAGATACGCAGTATTTT | CASSLGLAGVTDTQYF
TRBD2 | TRBJ2-3 | TRBV5-1 | - | TGCGCCAGCAGCGGGGGACTAGCGGGGTTCACAGATACGCAGTATTTT | CASSGGLAGFTDTQYF
- | TRBJ1-2 | TRBV7-2 | - | TGTGCCAGCAGCTTAGACAGGGAGAGCTATGGCTACACCTTC | CASSLDRESYGYTF
- | TRBJ1-5 | TRBV6-6 | - | TGTGCCAGCAGGCCCCCAGCGGGGGGAAATCAGCCCCAGCATTTT | CASRPPAGGNQPQHF
- | TRBJ2-7 | TRBV10-2 | few | TGCGCCAGCGGGTGGGGGGGCCGTGAGGAGCAGTACTTC | CASGWGGREEQYF
- | TRBJ2-7 | TRBV7-8 | medium-sized | TGTGCCAGCAGCTTACACAGGGACGGTGAGCAGTACTTC | CASSLHRDGEQYF
- | TRBJ2-1 | TRBV19 | once | TGTGCCAGTAGTATCAGGGGTTCGGCCACCTACAATGAGCAGTTCTTC | CASSIRGSATYNEQFF
TRBD1 | TRBJ2-5 | TRBV10-3 | - | TGTGCCATCAGTGACGGACAGGGCGGAGAGACCCAGTACTTC | CAISDGQGGETQYF
TRBD1 | TRBJ2-7 | TRBV5-1 | once | TGCGCCAGCAGCTTCCAGGGGGTCGCCTACGAGCAGTACTTC | CASSFQGVAYEQYF
- | TRBJ1-1 | TRBV20-1 | many | TGCAGTGCTCCCAGGAACACTGAAGCTTTCTTT | CSAPRNTEAFF
- | TRBJ2-7 | TRBV7-9 | - | TGTGCCAGCAGCTTAGGGCCAGGGGCAACCTACGAGCAGTACTTC | CASSLGPGATYEQYF
- | TRBJ2-7 | TRBV2 | - | TGTGCCAGCATGGGCAAAGAATACGAGCAGTACTTC | CASMGKEYEQYF
- | TRBJ2-5 | TRBV9 | few | TGTGCCAGCAGGCGTAGCAGAGGGAAGGAAGAGACCCAGTACTTC | CASRRSRGKEETQYF
TRBD1 | TRBJ1-2 | TRBV11-1 | - | TGTGCCAGCAGCCGGGGACAGGGCAAAGACACCTTC | CASSRGQGKDTF
- | TRBJ1-1 | TRBV18 | - | TGTGCCAGCTCAACCCCGGGACACCTGAACACTGAAGCTTTCTTT | CASSTPGHLNTEAFF
- | TRBJ2-7 | TRBV28 | - | TGTGCCAGCAGTTCCCAAGGTGGGGGGTCCTACGAGCAGTACTTC | CASSSQGGGSYEQYF
- | TRBJ2-5 | TRBV27 | - | TGTGCCAGCAGTTTACAGGGATCTCAAGAGACCCAGTACTTC | CASSLQGSQETQYF
- | TRBJ2-7 | TRBV11-1 | - | TGTGCCAGCAGCTTAGGCGGACAAACCTCCTACGAGCAGTACTTC | CASSLGGQTSYEQYF
- | TRBJ1-4 | TRBV30 | - | TGTGCCTGGAGTGTAATGTCAGGGGCCGAAAAACTGTTTTTT | CAWSVMSGAEKLFF
TRBD2 | TRBJ2-3 | TRBV5-6 | - | TGTGCCAGCAGCTCTTTGGGGCGGGGGATTCAAGATACGCAGTATTTT | CASSSLGRGIQDTQYF
- | TRBJ2-7 | TRBV19 | - | TGTGCCAGTAGTATACACCAAGAGCAGTACTTC | CASSIHQEQYF
- | TRBJ1-2 | TRBV27 | - | TGTGCCAGCAGTCCCTGGGTTAGTTCTGAAAACTATGGCTACACCTTC | CASSPWVSSENYGYTF
- | TRBJ2-3 | TRBV27 | - | TGTGCCAGCAGTTTATACCGGACAGCTAGCACAGATACGCAGTATTTT | CASSLYRTASTDTQYF
- | TRBJ2-3 | TRBV7-6 | - | TGTGCCAGCAGCTTAAACCGACAGTTCACAGATACGCAGTATTTT | CASSLNRQFTDTQYF
- | TRBJ2-7 | TRBV7-8 | - | TGTGCCAGCAGCCAAGGGATTTCCCGATACGAGCAGTACTTC | CASSQGISRYEQYF
TRBD2 | TRBJ2-3 | TRBV5-4 | many | TGTGCCTTTTCCCGGGACTATCGCACAGATACGCAGTATTTT | CAFSRDYRTDTQYF
- | TRBJ2-7 | TRBV25-1 | few | TGTGCCAGCAGTGACCCAACTCAGGTTACCTACGAGCAGTACTTC | CASSDPTQVTYEQYF
TRBD2 | TRBJ2-1 | TRBV5-4 | - | TGTGCCAGCACCCTGACTAGCGGGGGGGGTTCGTGGGAGCAGTTCTTC | CASTLTSGGGSWEQFF
TRBD1 | TRBJ2-7 | TRBV18 | - | TGTGCCAGCTCAACGACAGGGGGGAACGAGCAGTACTTC | CASSTTGGNEQYF
TRBD2 | TRBJ2-1 | TRBV29-1 | - | TGCAGCGTTAGGGTAACCAGCGGGGGCGAGCAGTTCTTC | CSVRVTSGGEQFF
- | TRBJ2-5 | TRBV6-1 | - | TGTGCCAGCAGTGAAGCGAAGACTAGCCAAGAGACCCAGTACTTC | CASSEAKTSQETQYF
- | TRBJ2-6 | TRBV19 | - | TGTGCCAGTAGTATAGTCCACTCAGGGGCCAACGTCCTGACTTTC | CASSIVHSGANVLTF
- | TRBJ1-2 | TRBV30 | - | TGTGCCTGGAGTCCCCCCGGCTACACCTTC | CAWSPPGYTF
TRBD1 | TRBJ2-5 | TRBV19 | - | TGTGCCAGTAGTATACGAGGACAGGACGCAGAGACCCAGTACTTC | CASSIRGQDAETQYF